This TCR beta chain was identified during a study of blood T cell repertoires in COVID-19. From germline, CDR1 is SGHRS and CDR2 YFSETQ. The CDR3 has 15 amino acids. V lost 4 bases, J lost 9 bases, and 17 bases lay in between. The age range of participants was roughly 18 to 90 years, with residence in about two dozen US areas. Before being deemed recovered, Cohort 3 donors had two negative PCRs, clearance, or symptom resolution. Some clones are missing from TCRdb's copy, which holds only in-frame ones; the method was immunoSEQ multiplex PCR. Seen here are under 450,000 clones, roughly 80% observed once, and the top ten hold approximately 4.7%.

Sequencing was performed on PBMCs or T cells enriched from blood (not recorded which). This TCR derives from a woman between 50 and 59 years old who had recovered from COVID-19. The J gene is TRBJ1-6, the V gene TRBV5-1; D remains ambiguous. CDR3 coding DNA: TGCGCCAGCAGCGCGGCGGCGGGTGAGGTTTCACCCCTCCACTTT. It encodes CASSAAAGEVSPLHF.